The T cell receptor (beta chain) described here comes from a study of blood T cell repertoires in COVID-19 (TCRdb year 2020). Turning to the overall study: Samples from collaborators originated in the United States, Italy and Spain and spanned both the acute and convalescent phases of COVID-19. Where available, HLA class I and class II types were obtained from metadata supplied by the sample provider rather than from assay-based typing. A de-identified subject ID, COVID-19 status, age in years and sex were almost always included in the sample metadata. The prospective study material was composed of cDNA or gDNA derived from T cells, B-cell-depleted T cells, or PBMCs. Deeply sampled blood TCRbeta repertoires from subjects exposed to, actively infected with, or recovered from COVID-19 were included in the dataset. The repertoires were released in a freely available public database intended as a resource for research on the immune response to SARS-CoV-2. Samples were obtained from the ongoing ImmuneRACE study (first 160 participants) and from 1,254 subjects provided by 6 global collaborators. Study-level results and caveats: How much clinical and demographic metadata was included differed by source and by participant, and the metadata was provided uncurated.

TCRbeta CDR3 regions were amplified from genomic DNA using the immunoSEQ Assay, a bias-controlled multiplex PCR. The published analysis was carried out like this. Nucleated cell counts per sample were estimated from amplification of reference gene primers within the assay. To quantify the absolute abundance of each unique TCRbeta CDR3 rearrangement, sequence reads were collapsed and filtered. For each sample, productive Simpson clonality was calculated as the square root of Simpson's diversity index across productive rearrangements. TCRdb provides this immuneACCESS table in a form limited to in-frame rearrangements. Some clones are lacking; in checked studies, under half of them reflect an unresolved V gene, and why the rest are absent is not known. That table furnishes V, J and clone size, whereas the DNA furnished D and trimming. The table for this sample lists 200,000 to 250,000 clones; around 91% of them were counted only once. Jointly, the top ten make up 3% to 3.5% of the sample.

This clone has just a few counts. Which antigen it targets is not known. No base quality values were provided; no much bigger clone lies one nucleotide off. Participants in the prospective study were aged roughly 18 to 89 years, lived in under 30 United States geographic areas, and enrolled through a virtual design. Cohort assignment in the prospective study relied on participant-reported clinical history from a screening survey and a study questionnaire. In the prospective study, mobile phlebotomists collected whole blood, serum and a nasopharyngeal or oropharyngeal swab from each participant. Prospective study participants could optionally give additional blood draws and questionnaires over an approximately 2-month period. Blood samples from the prospective study were shipped frozen or at room temperature prior to DNA extraction. Including the terminal cysteine and phenylalanine, the CDR3 comprises 15 residues. Solely the CDR3 DNA is kept, with 45 bases framed from the first base. Trimming takes 0 bases from V and 5 bases from J, and the germline ends sit 11 bases apart. Per the germline V gene, SGHNT is the CDR1 and YENEEA is the CDR2.

This receptor was identified in a woman aged 18-35 years in a cohort exposed to, infected with or recovered from COVID-19 (not recorded which). Material for sequencing was PBMCs or T cells enriched from blood (not recorded which). Recombination joined TRBV11-3 with TRBJ2-1; the best D guess is TRBD2, with 6 bases matching. CDR3 sequence: CASSLEGLPNNEQFF. The nucleotide sequence reads TGTGCCAGCAGCTTAGAGGGACTGCCCAACAATGAGCAGTTCTTC.